The source of this T cell receptor (beta chain) is a study of CD8 T cells in ankylosing spondylitis. TCRdb redid the calling of the 5' RACE reads with MiXCR, one entry per CDR3 protein. The sample contains about 250,000 distinct CDR3 sequences, less than 9.5% of which appear only once. Germline V gives CDR1 SNHLY, CDR2 FYNNEI. Germline trimming cut 7 bases from V and 0 bases from J; bases unmatched to any gene: 9. The CDR3 contains 15 residues. The table lists this clonotype with many counts. Source material: blood, either unsorted or a sorted T cell fraction (not recorded which). This TCR was recovered from a female donor with ankylosing spondylitis or in good health (not recorded which). The chain carries TRBV2 and TRBJ2-7, with 7 positions matching TRBD1. CDR3 sequence: CASTGRTGASYEQYF. The DNA for the CDR3 is TGTGCCAGCACGGGTAGAACAGGGGCCTCCTACGAGCAGTACTTC.